This TCR beta chain was captured in a study of control samples from healthy donors and cancer patients (dated by TCRdb to the early 2020s). Library preparation employed the immunoSEQ multiplex PCR assay. TCRdb stores this immuneACCESS table with in-frame sequences only. Part of the clones is absent; in the studies checked, under half of the shortfall reflects unresolved V genes, and no reason is known for the rest. In this sample the table shows 90,000 to 100,000 clones, 79% of which occur a single time. 10% of the sample comes from the top ten. The V end loses 0 bases and the J end loses 2 bases, and a stretch of 10 bases separates them. The germline V gene (reference sequence) provides CDR1 LGHDT and CDR2 YNNKEL. From its cysteine to its phenylalanine, the CDR3 spans 15 amino acids. Left in the record is the CDR3 DNA by itself, 45 bases read in frame from the first base. About this clone itself: Its recognized antigen is unknown. No much larger clone exists at a distance of one base, and base qualities are not known.

The TCR comes from a woman between 25 and 40 years old in good health. The chain uses TRBV3-1 (or the pseudogene TRBV3-2) and TRBJ1-2; no D segment can be confidently identified. The sample comprised blood. CDR3 region: CASSQDTRGNYGYTF. The DNA is as follows: TGTGCCAGCAGCCAAGATACTCGAGGAAACTATGGCTACACCTTC.